The rows below give T cell receptor beta chains drawn from one sample of a study of cytomegalovirus exposure and HLA in healthy donors. Clones were sequenced by immunoSEQ multiplex PCR, and TCRdb holds only the in-frame ones, with some missing. The table records 150,000 to 200,000 clones, around 78% of them present only once. Sequencing used PBMCs. These receptors came from a man aged 35 to 55 in good health and CMV-seronegative. Each CDR3 is given with its conserved first and last residue. Clone sizes are given selectively: once, few, many, or a class where the clone is expanded.

14	NA	TRBV5-1	TRBJ2-2	CASSLETPTGELFF
13	NA	TRBV19	TRBJ1-5	CASDEGAGQPQHF
14	NA	TRBV6-1	TRBJ1-2	CASSHQGQGYGYTF
14	NA	TRBV28	TRBJ1-1	CASLAGGKGKEAFF
15	NA	TRBV5-4	TRBJ2-2	CASSLGDRSTGELFF
17	NA	TRBV7-6	TRBJ2-1	CASSFLPGQGVWNEQFF
15	few	TRBV5-1	TRBJ2-5	CASSFFQGGRETQYF
17	NA	TRBV28	TRBJ2-7	CASSSGSIAGRNYEQYF
11	NA	TRBV7-6	TRBJ2-1	CASSPSREQFF
13	NA	TRBV5-8	TRBJ1-5	CASSPEAGQPQHF
14	NA	TRBV10-3	TRBJ1-5	CAISDLTGNQPQHF
16	NA	TRBV4-2	TRBJ2-7	CASSQVSSTISYEQYF
15	NA	TRBV6-6	TRBJ2-1	CASSYLGDSDNEQFF
15	NA	TRBV5-1	TRBJ2-7	CASSLELAGAREQYF
15	NA	TRBV5-1	TRBJ2-7	CASSPLKRQGDEQYF